Following are 2 T cell receptor beta chains from one sample sequenced in a study of blood T cell repertoires in COVID-19. Sequencing used immunoSEQ multiplex PCR; TCRdb keeps in-frame clones, though not all of them. The sample holds about 220,000 clones; 82% are singletons and the top ten take approximately 3.1%. The sample taken for sequencing was PBMCs or T cells enriched from blood (not recorded which). The receptor set was obtained from a woman in her sixties who had recovered from COVID-19.

As concerns this clone: Other DNA sequences within the sample encode an identical CDR3. The chain uses TRBV7-9 and TRBJ2-7; D unclear. V lost 3 bases and J 1 base, leaving 7 bases between the germline ends. Per the germline V gene, CDR1 is SEHNR and CDR2 is FQNEAQ (reference sequence). The length of the CDR3 is 13 residues. CDR3 nucleotides: TGTGCCAGCAGCTTCGGCGGTTCCTACGAGCAGTACTTC. The encoded protein is CASSFGGSYEQYF.

This clone was picked up one time. This rearrangement joins TRBV7-9 to TRBJ2-2, with D unclear. Trimming shortened V by 1 base and J by 1 base, and 7 bases separated the two germline ends. The CDR3 runs to 15 residues. Looked up from germline, CDR1 is SEHNR and CDR2 is FQNEAQ (reference sequence). CDR3 in amino acids: CASSLGSGNTGELFF. The CDR3 DNA is TGTGCCAGCAGCTTAGGGTCAGGGAACACCGGGGAGCTGTTTTTT.